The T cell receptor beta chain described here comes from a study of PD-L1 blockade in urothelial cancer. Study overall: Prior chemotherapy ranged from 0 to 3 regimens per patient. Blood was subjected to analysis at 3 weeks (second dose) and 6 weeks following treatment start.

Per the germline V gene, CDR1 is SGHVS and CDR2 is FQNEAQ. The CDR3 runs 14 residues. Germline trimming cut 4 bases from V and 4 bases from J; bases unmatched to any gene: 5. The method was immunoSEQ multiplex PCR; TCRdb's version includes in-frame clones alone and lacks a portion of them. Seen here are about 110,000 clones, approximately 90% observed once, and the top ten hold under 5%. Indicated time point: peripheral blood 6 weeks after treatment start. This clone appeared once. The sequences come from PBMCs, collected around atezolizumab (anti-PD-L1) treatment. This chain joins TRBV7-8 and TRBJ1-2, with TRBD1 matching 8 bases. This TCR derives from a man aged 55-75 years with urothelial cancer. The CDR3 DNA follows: TGTGCCAGCAGCTCAACGACAGGGGTCTATGGCTACACCTTC. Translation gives CASSSTTGVYGYTF. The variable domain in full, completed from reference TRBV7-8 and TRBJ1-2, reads GAGVSQSPRYKVAKRGQDVALRCDPISGHVSLFWYQQALGQGPEFLTYFQNEAQLDKSGLPSDRFFAERPEGSVSTLKIQRTQQEDSAVYLCASSSTTGVYGYTFGSGTRLTVV.